This T cell receptor (beta chain) stems from a study of blood T cell repertoires in COVID-19. Study information: COVID-19 samples, acute and convalescent, were from the United States, Italy and Spain. PBMCs, B-cell-depleted T cells, or T cells were the source of the cDNA or gDNA that made up the material.

In the source study's methods: Estimates of nucleated cell counts were drawn from the amplification of reference gene primers. TCRdb keeps only in-frame clones here, not all; method: immunoSEQ multiplex PCR. From that table come the V and J calls and clone size; the DNA was used to work out D and trimming. The sample has about 130,000 clones; roughly 86% are singletons. Trimming left V 3 bases short and J 9 bases short, with 9 bases between. This CDR3 is 12 amino acids long. From germline, CDR1 is MNHEY and CDR2 SMNVEV (reference sequence). The table lists this clone with a few counts. This TCR came from an older woman with acute or convalescent COVID-19. Sequenced material: peripheral blood. The genes are TRBV27 and TRBJ2-1; unclear D gene. DNA for the CDR3: TGTGCCAGCAGTTTTAGATTTCCTGAGCAGTTCTTC. Its translation: CASSFRFPEQFF.